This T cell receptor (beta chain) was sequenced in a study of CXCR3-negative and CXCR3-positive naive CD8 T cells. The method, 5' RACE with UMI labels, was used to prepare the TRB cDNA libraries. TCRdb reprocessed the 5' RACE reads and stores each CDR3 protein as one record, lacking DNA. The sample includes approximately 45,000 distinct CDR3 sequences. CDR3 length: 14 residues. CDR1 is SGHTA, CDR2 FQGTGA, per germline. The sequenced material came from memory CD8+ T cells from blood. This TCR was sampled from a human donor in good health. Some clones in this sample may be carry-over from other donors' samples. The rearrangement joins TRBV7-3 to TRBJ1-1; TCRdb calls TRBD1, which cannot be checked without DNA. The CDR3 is CASSTEDRNTEAFF.